Shown below are 15 T cell receptor beta chains from a single sample sequenced in a study of T-cell reconstitution after alpha-beta-depleted transplantation in children. A TCRbeta library incorporating unique molecular identifiers was prepared. Each CDR3 protein gets one entry after TCRdb re-called the PCR reads with MiXCR. The table shows 640,000 or so distinct CDR3 sequences, with around a sixth occurring only once. Sample: PBMCs from the stem cell graft donor, taken from the stem cell graft. The receptor set was obtained from a human donor who donated a stem cell graft to a child with acute myeloid leukemia.

Turning to this clonotype: This may stem from a read error, because a much larger clone lies one nucleotide away. This rearrangement joins TRBV5-1 to TRBJ2-1; 9 bases fit TRBD2. Germline-derived CDR1 and CDR2 are SGHRS and YFSETQ. CDR3 length: 14 residues. Trimming at V came to 7 bases and at J to 3 bases, leaving 5 bases not matched to a gene. CDR3 in amino acids: CASGSGGFYNEQFF. The CDR3 DNA is TGCGCCAGCGGTAGCGGGGGATTCTACAATGAGCAGTTCTTC. The full variable domain, in which reference TRBV5-1 and TRBJ2-1 provide the parts outside the CDR3, is KAGVTQTPRYLIKTRGQQVTLSCSPISGHRSVSWYQQTPGQGLQFLFEYFSETQRNKGNFPGRFSGRQFSNSRSEMNVSTLELGDSALYLCASGSGGFYNEQFFGPGTRLTVL.

This clonotype was seen at least ten times. The V call is TRBV20-1, the J call TRBJ1-6; possibly TRBD1 for D (5 bases). The germline V gene encodes CDR1 DFQATT and CDR2 SNEGSKA (reference sequence). Trimming took off 6 bases at V and 10 bases at J, with 19 bases between the two ends. The CDR3 contains 14 residues. The chain's CDR3 is CSAPSGGRNSPLHF. DNA for the CDR3: TGCAGTGCCCCAAGCGGGGGGAGGAACTCACCCCTCCACTTT.

The CDR3, as DNA: TGTGCCAGCAGCTTGACTAGCGGGTCCTTCACAGATACGCAGTATTTT. It specifies CASSLTSGSFTDTQYF. The chain uses TRBV7-2 and TRBJ2-3, with TRBD2 identical over 10 bases. V lost 3 bases and J lost 2; bases outside the gene matches: 5. CDR3 length equals 16 residues. The germline V gene has CDR1 SGHTA and CDR2 FQGNSA.

This clonotype was seen repeatedly, ten times or more. V is TRBV29-1 and J is TRBJ1-1, with D possibly being TRBD1 (5 bases). Trimming pared 7 bases from V and 0 bases from J, leaving 12 bases between. The CDR3 is 13 residues long. Germline lookup yields CDR1 SQVTM and CDR2 ANQGSEA. CDR3 DNA sequence: TGCAGCGCACGAGGGGTCATGAACACTGAAGCTTTCTTT. Protein: CSARGVMNTEAFF.

This clonotype was picked up a small number of times. Lacking the conserved final phenylalanine or tryptophan, this CDR3 likely reflects a read error. The chain employs TRBV12-3 or TRBV12-4 and TRBJ2-3; 9 nucleotides line up with TRBD2. V gave up 7 bases and J gave up 3 bases; unmatched junction bases: 5. The CDR3 is 14 residues long. CDR3 region: CASTSSGATDTQYS. The CDR3 DNA reads TGTGCCAGCACTTCTAGCGGGGCGACAGATACGCAGTATTCT.

The J gene is TRBJ2-3, the V gene TRBV7-6; TRBD2 aligns across 8 bases. Germline lookup yields CDR1 SGHVS and CDR2 FNYEAQ. The CDR3 consists of 15 residues. After removal of 2 bases from V and 7 bases from J, the junction contained 8 bases not matched to a gene. DNA of the CDR3: TGTGCCAGCAGCTTACTCGGGACTAGGTTACATACGCAGTATTTT. Translated: CASSLLGTRLHTQYF.

The table lists this clonotype with a few counts. This chain links TRBV21-1 with TRBJ2-7; the table names TRBD1, a call not compared with the DNA. TRBV21-1 is a pseudogene. This CDR3 is built from 14 residues. For the CDR3, the DNA is TGTGCCAGCAGCACCAGGGACGGAGCCTACGAGCAGTACGTC. Translated, it gives CASSTRDGAYEQYV.

This clonotype has just a few counts. As DNA, the CDR3 is TGCGCCAGCAGTGAGAGGGGGGGGCAGTTCTTC. Protein: CASSERGGQFF. The chain has TRBV10-2 and TRBJ2-1; perhaps TRBD2 as D (7 bases). With 2 bases removed from V and 12 bases from J, the gap between germline ends came to 8 bases. CDR3 size: 11 residues. CDR1 and CDR2 (germline): WSHSY, SAAADI.

This clonotype was picked up many times. The chain recombines TRBV29-1 with TRBJ2-7, with TRBD1 matching over 9 bases. V lost 3 bases to trimming and J lost 0 bases; unmatched junction nucleotides: 3. The V gene's germline CDR1 is SQVTM and CDR2 ANQGSEA. The CDR3 runs 14 residues. This CDR3 reads CSVDGQGSSYEQYF. Here the CDR3 DNA reads TGCAGCGTTGATGGACAGGGGAGCTCCTACGAGCAGTACTTC.

The rearrangement links TRBV7-9 to TRBJ2-3; D remains unclear. CDR3 length: 13 residues. Trimming left V 7 bases short and J 2 bases short, with 10 bases between. Germline CDR1 is SEHNR and CDR2 is FQNEAQ (reference sequence). Here the CDR3 reads CASKGRDTDTQYF. The CDR3 DNA reads as TGTGCCAGCAAGGGCAGAGACACAGATACGCAGTATTTT.

Only a few counts were recorded for this clonotype. V gene TRBV12-3 or TRBV12-4 combines with J gene TRBJ2-7; D possibly uses TRBD1 or TRBD2 (5 bases each). The CDR3 loop spans 14 amino acids. The germline V and J ends were trimmed by 6 bases and 3 bases, with 15 bases remaining between them. The CDR3 loop is CASRGSVGVYEQYF. CDR3 nucleotide sequence: TGTGCCAGCAGGGGGTCCGTGGGGGTCTACGAGCAGTACTTC.

The genes are TRBV24-1 and TRBJ2-5, with 11 bases fitting TRBD1. J gave up 2 bases and V 5 bases, and 3 bases lay outside the gene matches. Germline assignment: CDR1 KGHDR and CDR2 SFDVKD. The CDR3 spans 15 residues. Here the CDR3 DNA reads TGTGCCACCAGTGGTGGGACAGGGGGGCAAGAGACCCAGTACTTC. Protein: CATSGGTGGQETQYF.

The chain couples TRBV29-1 to TRBJ2-1, with TRBD1 as a possible D gene (5 bases). Germline V CDR1 and CDR2: SQVTM, ANQGSEA. V dropped 7 bases and J dropped 9 bases, with 25 bases sitting between them. This CDR3 contains 15 residues. In nucleotides, the CDR3 is TGCAGCGCCCTGGCCGGCCCAGGGCCTTACGGTGAGCAGTTCTTC. This sequence encodes CSALAGPGPYGEQFF.

The chain carries TRBV7-7 and TRBJ2-1, with a weak D call TRBD2 (6 bases). The CDR3 is 14 residues long. The germline V gene encodes CDR1 SSHAT and CDR2 FNYEAQ (reference sequence). The V and J ends lost 5 bases and 4 bases respectively, with 12 bases between them. The CDR3 coding sequence is TGTGCCAGCAGCCCGACGGGACTTTACAATGAGCAGTTCTTC. Its translation: CASSPTGLYNEQFF.

This clonotype was seen more than once but under ten times. This chain joins TRBV10-3 and TRBJ2-5; D remains unclear. This CDR3 contains 12 residues. CDR1 and CDR2 from the germline V gene are ENHRY and SYGVKD. V lost 2 bases to trimming and J lost 6 bases, with 7 bases between them. For the CDR3, the DNA is TGTGCCATCAGTGAGAAGGAACAGACCCAGTACTTC. Its protein product is CAISEKEQTQYF.